The clone carrying this T cell receptor beta chain was found once. As yet, its antigen is unknown. This CDR3 has 17 residues. The V gene lost 4 bases and the J gene lost 3 bases, with 20 bases spanning the gap. The V gene's germline CDR1 is MNHEY and CDR2 SMNVEV (reference sequence). This sample is drawn from a study of cytomegalovirus exposure and HLA in healthy donors. Findings and caveats of the study: The listing of fewer than 200 TCR beta chains classed them as cytomegalovirus-associated. Specific recognition of CMV antigens was confirmed in vitro for three chains (all CMV-associated).

Clones were sequenced by immunoSEQ multiplex PCR, and TCRdb holds only the in-frame ones, with some missing. Among roughly 300,000 clones listed, about nine tenths were seen once. The specimen was PBMCs. This receptor was obtained from a woman aged 18 to 35 in good health and CMV-seronegative. The rearrangement uses TRBV27 and TRBJ2-3; maybe TRBD2 (6 bases). CDR3 sequence: CASSSGGVGGRTDTQYF. In DNA form, the CDR3 reads TGTGCCAGCAGTTCTGGAGGGGTAGGAGGGAGAACAGATACGCAGTATTTT.